These 27 T cell receptor beta chains were sequenced from one sample in a study of shared clonotypes between healthy human individuals. The repertoire was sequenced with immunoSEQ multiplex PCR; TCRdb's copy has only in-frame clones and lacks some. The data show 550,000 to 850,000 clones, 74% seen once. Sequences were obtained from memory CD4+ T cells sorted from blood. Subset indicated: CD45RA-negative fraction. The receptors were gathered from a woman aged 30 to 39 in good health.

The rearrangement uses TRBV28 and TRBJ1-4; D is possibly TRBD1 (5 bases). The germline CDR1 and CDR2 sequences are MDHEN and SYDVKM. The V end was cut by 8 bases, the J end by 8 bases, with 15 bases between. The CDR3 loop spans 13 amino acids. The CDR3 DNA reads as TGTGCCAGCTGGGCGGGGAAGGGGGAAAAACTGTTTTTT. Residues: CASWAGKGEKLFF.

The V call is TRBV2, the J call TRBJ1-1; no reliable D call. This CDR3 region has 15 residues. CDR1 and CDR2 from the germline V gene are SNHLY and FYNNEI. V was cut by 4 bases and J by 0 bases, with 12 bases left in between. CDR3 amino acids: CASSVSDLMNTEAFF. Written as DNA, the CDR3 is TGTGCCAGCAGTGTTTCAGATTTGATGAACACTGAAGCTTTCTTT.

This sequence joins TRBV28 and TRBJ1-6, with 9 bases matching TRBD1. Trimming took 5 bases from V and 10 from J; bases not matched to a gene: 9. Germline V gene sequence: CDR1 MDHEN, CDR2 SYDVKM. The CDR3 loop spans 15 amino acids. For the CDR3, the DNA is TGTGCCAGCAGTCTCGGGACAGGGATGGCGTCACCCCTCCACTTT. It codes for CASSLGTGMASPLHF.

The chain has TRBV7-6 and TRBJ2-7; 8 bases map to TRBD2. This CDR3 region has 15 residues. In germline, CDR1 is SGHVS, CDR2 FNYEAQ. V shed 4 bases, J shed 0 bases, and the junction held 5 bases outside the gene matches. The CDR3 protein is CASSSGGVSSYEQYF. The CDR3 region has the DNA TGTGCCAGCAGCTCGGGAGGGGTGAGCTCCTACGAGCAGTACTTC.

This CDR3 reads CASTRTGGAGGELFF. The DNA of the CDR3 is TGTGCCAGCACCAGGACAGGGGGCGCTGGGGGGGAGCTGTTTTTT. This chain connects TRBV27 to TRBJ2-2, with 11 bases fitting TRBD1. The germline CDR1 and CDR2 sequences are MNHEY and SMNVEV (reference sequence). The V gene end was trimmed by 7 bases and the J gene end by 8 bases; junction bases not matched to a gene: 9. CDR3 length equals 15 residues.

The chain combines TRBV11-2 with TRBJ2-2; D not resolved. The germline V and J ends were trimmed by 3 bases and 2 bases, with 1 base remaining between them. CDR3 length: 12 amino acids. Germline CDR1 and CDR2: SGHAT and FQNNGV. CDR3 region: CASSFNTGELFF. Here the CDR3 DNA reads TGTGCCAGCAGCTTCAACACCGGGGAGCTGTTTTTT.

Regarding this clone: One end of the junction varies from germline; a read error may be responsible. The chain combines TRBV7-9 with TRBJ2-1, with 8 bases fitting TRBD2. This CDR3 is built from 15 residues. In germline, CDR1 is SEHNR, CDR2 FQNEAQ (reference sequence). CDR3 protein: CASSLGLAGPNSELF. The CDR3 DNA follows: TGTGCCAGCAGCTTAGGCCTAGCGGGCCCGAACTCCGAGCTCTTC.

In this sample, this clone turned up a few times. The CDR3 DNA sequence: TGTGCCAGCAGCTTAGCTTTCAACCTGGACTACGAGCAGTACTTC. Translated, it gives CASSLAFNLDYEQYF. This chain joins TRBV7-2 and TRBJ2-7; unclear D gene. The V end was cut by 0 bases, the J end by 3 bases, with 12 bases between. The germline V gene has CDR1 SGHTA and CDR2 FQGNSA. CDR3 length equals 15 residues.

This clone was seen only a few times. The chain couples TRBV7-6 to TRBJ2-3; D is undetermined. V lost 1 base, J lost 4 bases, and 3 bases lay in between. Germline CDR1 SGHVS, CDR2 FNYEAQ. The CDR3 extends over 12 amino acids. The CDR3 here is CASSLVSDTQYF. The CDR3 DNA follows: TGTGCCAGCAGCTTAGTTTCAGATACGCAGTATTTT.

The chain has TRBV10-2 and TRBJ1-1; D is possibly TRBD1 (6 bases). The V end lost 5 bases, the J end lost 0 bases, and 13 bases lay between the germline ends. CDR1 and CDR2 from the germline V gene are WSHSY and SAAADI. This CDR3 has 15 residues. For the CDR3, the DNA is TGCGCCAGCAGTACTCCCCGGGGGCTGAACACTGAAGCTTTCTTT. Translating gives CASSTPRGLNTEAFF.

CDR3 bases: TGTGCCAGCAGCCATATGGGGACAGATAGCAATCAGCCCCAGCATTTT. It translates to CASSHMGTDSNQPQHF. The chain links TRBV2 to TRBJ1-5; 7 positions match TRBD1. CDR1 is SNHLY and CDR2 is FYNNEI in the germline V gene. CDR3 length: 16 amino acids. Trimming removed 6 bases from V and 0 bases from J; junction bases left unmatched: 8.

The J gene is TRBJ2-4, the V gene TRBV18; 9 bases are shared with TRBD2. The CDR3 runs 16 residues. Unmatched junction bases numbered 4, after V lost 4 bases and J lost 0 bases. CDR1 is KGHSH, CDR2 LQKENI, per germline. CDR3 sequence reads: CASSQTLAGAKNIQYF. The CDR3, as DNA: TGTGCCAGCTCACAAACACTAGCGGGAGCCAAAAACATTCAGTACTTC.

This chain joins TRBV7-7 and TRBJ2-7; D may be TRBD1 (6 bases). The CDR3 has 14 residues. V was clipped by 5 bases and J by 5 bases, with 16 bases between them. Germline CDR1 is SSHAT and CDR2 is FNYEAQ (reference sequence). The DNA for the CDR3 is TGTGCCAGCAGCCCACACGCCGGGGACAACGAGCAGTACTTC. Translation gives CASSPHAGDNEQYF.

About this clone: This same CDR3 is encoded by further DNA sequences in the sample. The chain recombines TRBV5-1 with TRBJ2-1; perhaps TRBD1 as D (5 bases). Trimming cost V 0 bases and J 1 base, with 8 bases left between them. Germline CDR1 reads SGHRS; CDR2 reads YFSETQ. This CDR3 is 15 amino acids long. The CDR3 DNA follows: TGCGCCAGCAGCTTGGATACAGGATCCTACAATGAGCAGTTCTTC. It translates to CASSLDTGSYNEQFF.

The gene calls are TRBV2 and TRBJ1-2; D possibly corresponds to TRBD1 (5 bases). V dropped 3 bases and J dropped 3 bases, with 17 bases sitting between them. This CDR3 is built from 16 residues. Germline CDR1 reads SNHLY; CDR2 reads FYNNEI. CDR3 in amino acids: CASSDFGTRKDYGYTF. The CDR3 bases are TGTGCCAGCAGTGATTTCGGGACCCGAAAGGACTATGGCTACACCTTC.

This clone was detected only a few times. This rearrangement joins TRBV10-2 to TRBJ2-1; 12 bases are a match to TRBD2. Looked up from germline, CDR1 is WSHSY and CDR2 is SAAADI. The V and J ends lost 7 bases and 7 bases, in that order; junction bases with no gene match: 2. The CDR3 has 13 amino acids. The CDR3 DNA follows: TGCGCCAGCAACCTAGCGGGAGGGAATGAGCAGTTCTTC. It specifies CASNLAGGNEQFF.

This clone was found many times. Other nucleotide sequences from this sample produce the same CDR3. V usage is TRBV7-3 and J usage is TRBJ2-1; the D is unclear. CDR3 size: 13 residues. V gave up 1 base and J gave up 5 bases, with 6 bases separating them. Germline CDR1 SGHTA, CDR2 FQGTGA. CDR3: CASSLRTDNEQFF. CDR3 nucleotide sequence: TGTGCCAGCAGCTTAAGGACCGACAATGAGCAGTTCTTC.

The chain has TRBV18 and TRBJ1-1, with a tentative D call TRBD1 (5 bases). The V gene lost 2 bases and the J gene lost 5 bases, with 15 bases spanning the gap. CDR1 and CDR2 from the germline V gene are KGHSH and LQKENI. This CDR3 contains 15 residues. The CDR3, as DNA: TGTGCCAGCTCACCATTGGGGGTTGGTGGGACTGAAGCTTTCTTT. This gives the protein CASSPLGVGGTEAFF.

This clone has a handful of counts. Within the sample, other DNA sequences also encode this same CDR3. The chain carries TRBV4-1 and TRBJ2-1, with TRBD2 matching over 7 bases. This CDR3 comprises 17 residues. Germline V lookup: CDR1 MGHRA, CDR2 YSYEKL. V was pared by 0 bases and J by 3 bases, with 8 bases of the junction left unmatched. In DNA, the CDR3 is TGCGCCAGCAGCCAAGATTCGTCTAGCGGTTTCTACAATGAGCAGTTCTTC. This codes for CASSQDSSSGFYNEQFF.

The rearrangement links TRBV6-6 to TRBJ2-2, with TRBD1 matching over 9 bases. The germline V gene encodes CDR1 MNHNY and CDR2 SVGAGI (reference sequence). The CDR3 runs 15 residues. V was pared by 7 bases and J by 2 bases, with 5 bases of the junction left unmatched. Here the CDR3 reads CASKMDRGNTGELFF. CDR3 coding DNA: TGTGCCAGCAAGATGGACAGGGGAAACACCGGGGAGCTGTTTTTT.

J is TRBJ1-2 and V is TRBV5-1; weak D call: TRBD1 (6 bases). Trimming removed 1 base at V and 2 bases at J, with 9 bases between. Germline assignment: CDR1 SGHRS and CDR2 YFSETQ. The CDR3 length is 14 residues. CDR3 loop: CASSLYDRNYGYTF. CDR3 coding DNA: TGCGCCAGCAGCTTGTACGACAGGAACTATGGCTACACCTTC. The variable domain in full, completed from reference TRBV5-1 and TRBJ1-2, reads KAGVTQTPRYLIKTRGQQVTLSCSPISGHRSVSWYQQTPGQGLQFLFEYFSETQRNKGNFPGRFSGRQFSNSRSEMNVSTLELGDSALYLCASSLYDRNYGYTFGSGTRLTVV.

This clone appeared a few times. The chain recombines TRBV6-1 with TRBJ2-1; a possible D gene is TRBD1 (6 bases). The CDR3 is 15 residues long. CDR1 and CDR2 from the germline V gene are MNHNS and SASEGT. The V end lost 8 bases, the J end lost 3 bases, and 17 bases lay between the germline ends. The CDR3: CASYSGRGVYNEQFF. The CDR3 DNA follows: TGTGCCAGCTATTCCGGCAGGGGAGTCTACAATGAGCAGTTCTTC.

The chain is built from TRBV29-1 and TRBJ2-5, with a possible D match to TRBD2 (5 bases). The CDR3 is made up of 13 amino acids. Germline lookup yields CDR1 SQVTM and CDR2 ANQGSEA. The V end lost 2 bases, the J end lost 6 bases, and 13 bases lay between the germline ends. The CDR3 here is CSVEINGEQTQYF. In DNA form, the CDR3 reads TGCAGCGTTGAAATTAATGGGGAGCAGACCCAGTACTTC.

In its sample, this clone was seen a few times. The chain joins TRBV5-4 to TRBJ1-2; no reliable D call. This CDR3 contains 15 residues. V was trimmed by 2 bases and J by 8 bases, leaving 19 bases between them. Germline V lookup: CDR1 SGHNT, CDR2 YYREEE (reference sequence). CDR3 sequence (DNA): TGTGCCAGCAGCTTTAATCCAGGCCCTAAAGGGGGCTACACCTTC. This sequence encodes CASSFNPGPKGGYTF.

For the CDR3, the DNA is TGTGCCAGCAGCCAAGAATCCAGCGGGAGCTCCTACGAGCAGTACTTC. Translated: CASSQESSGSSYEQYF. The chain combines TRBV11-2 with TRBJ2-7, with 8 bases fitting TRBD2. The J segment lost 0 bases and the V segment lost 5 bases, leaving 9 bases of the junction unmatched. The length of the CDR3 is 16 residues. Germline CDR1 is SGHAT and CDR2 is FQNNGV.

The genes are TRBV29-1 and TRBJ1-1, with TRBD1 as a possible D gene (6 bases). CDR1 is SQVTM and CDR2 is ANQGSEA in the germline V gene. This CDR3 contains 11 residues. The CDR3 loop reads CSSGVNTEAFF. Written as DNA, the CDR3 is TGCAGTTCAGGGGTGAACACTGAAGCTTTCTTT.

V gene TRBV6-1 combines with J gene TRBJ1-5, with 7 positions matching TRBD1. With 4 bases clipped from V and 1 base from J, the junction kept 10 bases outside the gene matches. CDR3 length: 17 amino acids. Germline CDR1 reads MNHNS; CDR2 reads SASEGT. The CDR3 spells CASSGVSTGTSNQPQHF. The CDR3 DNA sequence: TGTGCCAGCAGTGGAGTCTCGACAGGGACGAGCAATCAGCCCCAGCATTTT.